This T cell receptor (beta chain) originates from a study of T cells in Graves' hyperthyroidism and ophthalmopathy. Germline V gene data show CDR1 as SGHTA and CDR2 as FQGNSA. V was shortened by 1 base and J by 7 bases, with 10 bases between the two germline ends. CDR3 length: 13 residues. Those patients with uncontrolled infection, other autoimmune disease, pregnancy or lactation were excluded. The investigators amplified TCR beta CDR3 regions from RNA transcripts. With the HTBI primer set, the TCR CDR3 went through a first round of RT-PCR. TCRdb re-called the multiplex PCR reads through MiXCR, storing one row per CDR3 protein. The sample consists of 400,000 to 600,000 distinct CDR3 sequences, approximately 16% of them appearing once.

This clonotype was obtained from a woman aged 25 to 39 with Graves' ophthalmopathy. The chain is built from TRBV7-2 and TRBJ1-2; no reliable D call. Sequencing was done on a sample of blood. CDR3 DNA: TGTACCAGCAGCTTAGGTTTTGTGGGTGGCTACACCTTC. This encodes CTSSLGFVGGYTF.